The 26 T cell receptor beta chains below were found in one sample sequenced in a study of blood T cells in healthy people across ages. PCR was performed a second time for roughly 7 to 12 cycles using a sample-barcoded 5' primer and a J-beta primer mix. TCRdb reanalysed the 5' RACE reads using MiXCR and keeps one entry per CDR3 protein. The table includes roughly 800,000 distinct CDR3 sequences, roughly 50% detected once. Sequenced sample: blood. The receptor set was obtained from a young man in good health.

This clonotype was seen once. This sequence joins TRBV12-3 or TRBV12-4 and TRBJ2-7; perhaps D is TRBD1 or TRBD2 (5 bases each). The ends were cut back, 6 bases at V and 9 bases at J, with 15 bases in the middle. This CDR3 comprises 12 residues. CDR3 nucleotide sequence: TGTGCCAGCAGCCGCCGGGGTGGGACGCAGTACTTC. Translated: CASSRRGGTQYF.

This chain uses TRBV29-1 with TRBJ1-2; 8 nucleotides match TRBD1. V was clipped by 7 bases and J by 5 bases; unmatched bases: 9. The CDR3 extends over 13 amino acids. Germline CDR1 SQVTM, CDR2 ANQGSEA. The DNA of the CDR3 is TGCAGCGCTTCCAGGGGGCGAGAGTATGGCTACACCTTC. It encodes CSASRGREYGYTF.

This sequence joins TRBV20-1 and TRBJ2-5, with TRBD2 identical over 10 bases. Germline V lookup: CDR1 DFQATT, CDR2 SNEGSKA (reference sequence). The V and J ends lost 6 bases and 0 bases, in that order; junction bases with no gene match: 4. This CDR3 contains 14 residues. The CDR3 reads CSAPGLADQETQYF. As DNA, the CDR3 is TGCAGTGCGCCCGGACTAGCGGACCAAGAGACCCAGTACTTC.

The genes are TRBV4-2 and TRBJ2-7, with 8 nucleotides matching TRBD1. The CDR3 runs 14 residues. V dropped 6 bases and J dropped 0; count of bases not matched to a gene: 4. Germline CDR1 and CDR2: LGHNA and YNFKEQ. The CDR3 region is CASRRQGSSYEQYF. Written as DNA, the CDR3 is TGTGCCAGCAGGAGACAGGGGAGCTCCTACGAGCAGTACTTC.

The J gene is TRBJ2-1, the V gene TRBV7-6; no definite D call. The V end was cut by 5 bases, the J end by 3 bases, with 11 bases between. The CDR3 is made up of 14 amino acids. Germline V gives CDR1 SGHVS, CDR2 FNYEAQ. The CDR3 loop is CASSNDSVYNEQFF. The CDR3 DNA is TGTGCCAGCAGCAATGACTCGGTCTACAATGAGCAGTTCTTC.

The chain links TRBV5-1 to TRBJ2-1, with D possibly being TRBD2 (5 bases). Trimming removed 0 bases from V and 5 bases from J, with 12 bases in between. The CDR3 is 15 amino acids. Germline V gene data show CDR1 as SGHRS and CDR2 as YFSETQ. The CDR3 DNA sequence: TGCGCCAGCAGCTTGGGAGGGATGGGTCACAATGAGCAGTTCTTC. Encoded protein: CASSLGGMGHNEQFF.

This clonotype appeared a few times. The chain couples TRBV12-3 or TRBV12-4 to TRBJ2-7; D is possibly TRBD2 (5 bases). The CDR3 length is 13 residues. V lost 5 bases to trimming and J lost 1 base, with 9 bases between them. The chain's CDR3 is CASSVGVSYEQYF. Written as DNA, the CDR3 is TGTGCCAGCAGTGTGGGAGTTTCCTACGAGCAGTACTTC.

This clonotype was observed a few times. The chain combines TRBV10-3 with TRBJ1-2; D is perhaps TRBD1 (6 bases). Germline V CDR1 and CDR2: ENHRY, SYGVKD. This CDR3 spans 14 amino acids. The V and J ends lost 5 bases and 3 bases respectively, with 13 bases between them. CDR3 sequence (DNA): TGTGCCATCAGTAAGGGGGAGGCTTACTATGGCTACACCTTC. Residues: CAISKGEAYYGYTF.

The genes are TRBV5-1 and TRBJ2-4, with D maybe TRBD1 (5 bases). TRBJ2-7 matches the DNA end more closely, so the J call is doubtful. Germline V gene sequence: CDR1 SGHRS, CDR2 YFSETQ. The CDR3 contains 15 residues. The CDR3 coding sequence is TGCGCCAGCAGCTATACAGGATCGACCCCTAACGAGCAGTACTTC. Its protein is CASSYTGSTPNEQYF.

This clonotype was seen a handful of times. The rearrangement links TRBV25-1 to TRBJ2-7, with D perhaps given as TRBD1 or TRBD2 (5 bases each). Germline V lookup: CDR1 MGHDK, CDR2 SYGVNS. The germline V and J ends were trimmed by 3 bases and 2 bases, with 14 bases remaining between them. CDR3 size: 15 residues. The CDR3 loop is CASSDPHGGAYEQYF. In DNA form, the CDR3 reads TGTGCCAGCAGTGACCCTCATGGGGGTGCCTACGAGCAGTACTTC.

The genes are TRBV20-1 and TRBJ1-1; 8 bases line up with TRBD1. This CDR3 contains 14 residues. Unmatched junction bases numbered 3, after V lost 3 bases and J lost 0 bases. CDR1 and CDR2 (germline): DFQATT, SNEGSKA (reference sequence). CDR3 nucleotides: TGCAGTGCTAGGAGGGACAGGTTGAACACTGAAGCTTTCTTT. Translation: CSARRDRLNTEAFF.

J is TRBJ2-4 and V is TRBV12-3 or TRBV12-4; D unresolved. The end of the DNA aligns better with TRBJ2-7, so the J call may be wrong. The CDR3 runs 13 residues. CDR3 in amino acids: CASSSFPLYEQYF. In DNA, the CDR3 is TGTGCCAGCAGTTCCTTCCCCCTCTACGAGCAGTACTTC.

The chain recombines TRBV14 with TRBJ1-2; tentatively, D is TRBD1 (5 bases). CDR1 and CDR2 from the germline V gene are SGHDN and FVKESK. The ends were cut back, 1 base at V and 5 bases at J, with 8 bases in the middle. There are 13 residues in the CDR3. The CDR3 protein is CASSQASGYGYTF. The CDR3 bases are TGTGCCAGCAGCCAAGCATCAGGGTATGGCTACACCTTC.

The chain has TRBV29-1 and TRBJ2-5; weak D call: TRBD1 (5 bases). The CDR3 runs 12 residues. CDR1 and CDR2 (germline): SQVTM, ANQGSEA. Deletions cut 6 bases from V and 5 bases from J, with 13 bases between. DNA of the CDR3: TGCAGCGTCGGTCCAGGGTGGGAGACCCAGTACTTC. It translates to CSVGPGWETQYF.

The chain recombines TRBV25-1 with TRBJ1-3; D is unresolved. The CDR3 runs 17 residues. Germline V gives CDR1 MGHDK, CDR2 SYGVNS. The V end lost 6 bases, the J end lost 0 bases, and 18 bases lay between the germline ends. CDR3 nucleotides: TGTGCCAGCAGGCAGTCAGGAGTAATGGGCTCTGGAAACACCATATATTTT. It codes for CASRQSGVMGSGNTIYF.

The rearrangement links TRBV20-1 to TRBJ1-5; no clear D gene. There are 12 residues in the CDR3. Trimming took off 3 bases at V and 7 bases at J, with 10 bases between the two ends. Germline values: CDR1 DFQATT, CDR2 SNEGSKA (reference sequence). The CDR3 spells CSASREGQPQHF. CDR3 DNA sequence: TGCAGTGCTAGTCGAGAGGGACAGCCCCAGCATTTT.

The chain recombines TRBV20-1 with TRBJ2-5; D uncertain. V was clipped by 1 base and J by 0 bases, with 12 bases between them. From germline, CDR1 is DFQATT and CDR2 SNEGSKA (reference sequence). There are 15 residues in the CDR3. The DNA of the CDR3 is TGCAGTGCTAGAGGATGGGCGCGGAACCAAGAGACCCAGTACTTC. As protein: CSARGWARNQETQYF.

CDR3 in DNA: TGTGCCAGCAGTCTCACAGCGGGATCGGGCAATGAGCAGTTCTTC. The encoded protein is CASSLTAGSGNEQFF. The gene calls are TRBV28 and TRBJ2-1, with 7 bases that match TRBD2. The CDR3 is 15 amino acids. J was trimmed by 6 bases and V by 5 bases; bases with no gene match: 10. CDR1 and CDR2 from the germline V gene are MDHEN and SYDVKM.

To note about this clonotype: The germline gene is not matched at one end of the junction; a read error may be the cause. This chain connects TRBV4-2 to TRBJ2-3; 12 bases fit TRBD2. The CDR3 loop spans 19 amino acids. Germline V lookup: CDR1 LGHNA, CDR2 YNFKEQ. The CDR3 DNA sequence: TGTGCCAGCAGTCAAGATCCCACACGACTAGCGGGGGGCACAGATACGCAGTATTTT. As protein: CASSQDPTRLAGGTDTQYF.

The chain uses TRBV20-1 and TRBJ2-1, with 7 bases aligning to TRBD2. Losses at the gene ends were 6 bases for V and 0 bases for J; bases not matched to a gene: 8. Per the germline V gene, CDR1 is DFQATT and CDR2 is SNEGSKA (reference sequence). The CDR3 loop spans 15 amino acids. CDR3 region: CSAPASGDSYNEQFF. In nucleotides, the CDR3 is TGCAGTGCCCCTGCGAGCGGGGACTCCTACAATGAGCAGTTCTTC.

This chain links TRBV6-5 with TRBJ2-1; perhaps TRBD2 as D (6 bases). V was trimmed by 3 bases and J by 6 bases, leaving 15 bases between them. The CDR3 extends over 15 amino acids. The germline gives CDR1 MNHEY, CDR2 SVGAGI. This CDR3 reads CASSYNQEGSNEQFF. CDR3 nucleotide sequence: TGTGCCAGCAGTTATAACCAGGAGGGAAGCAATGAGCAGTTCTTC.

With regard to this clonotype: Mismatch with germline at one junction end may stem from a read error. The genes are TRBV28 and TRBJ2-5, with TRBD1 matching 7 bases. The J call may not be correct, given that the DNA end is closer to TRBJ2-7. The CDR3 consists of 13 residues. Germline V gene sequence: CDR1 MDHEN, CDR2 SYDVKM. The CDR3 region is CTSSRDRGAEQYF. CDR3 nucleotides: TGTACCAGCAGCCGGGACAGAGGGGCCGAGCAGTACTTC.

The chain recombines TRBV29-1 with TRBJ1-2; D may be TRBD1 (5 bases). The CDR3 length is 12 residues. Between the trimmed V and J ends, which lost 7 bases and 8 bases, there was a span of 17 bases. Looked up from germline, CDR1 is SQVTM and CDR2 is ANQGSEA. The CDR3 DNA is TGCAGCGACAACCGGGACGGCGGGGGCTACACCTTC. Its translation is CSDNRDGGGYTF.

This clonotype appeared many times. This sequence joins TRBV20-1 and TRBJ1-2, with D hard to call. This CDR3 comprises 15 residues. V lost 3 bases, J lost 3 bases, and 17 bases lay in between. Germline values: CDR1 DFQATT, CDR2 SNEGSKA (reference sequence). CDR3 nucleotide sequence: TGCAGTGCTAGTAAGGCAGGACTTACCGACTATGGCTACACCTTC. This sequence encodes CSASKAGLTDYGYTF.

The chain employs TRBV4-2 and TRBJ1-1; D might be TRBD1 (5 bases). Germline values: CDR1 LGHNA, CDR2 YNFKEQ. The V gene lost 4 bases and the J gene lost 4 bases, with 19 bases spanning the gap. The CDR3 covers 16 residues. The CDR3 nucleotides are TGTGCCAGCAGCCGGCCGATTGCCCAGGGTGGCACTGAAGCTTTCTTT. Its translation is CASSRPIAQGGTEAFF.

V is TRBV7-9 and J is TRBJ2-3, with TRBD2 matching 8 bases. This CDR3 region has 16 residues. The junction had 8 bases not matched to a gene; V was cut back by 2 bases and J by 4 bases. Germline V gives CDR1 SEHNR, CDR2 FQNEAQ (reference sequence). The CDR3 spells CASSLQSGSQADTQYF. In nucleotides, the CDR3 is TGTGCCAGCAGCTTACAGAGCGGGAGCCAGGCAGATACGCAGTATTTT.